This T cell receptor beta chain was sequenced in a study of T cell responses to AZD1222 COVID-19 vaccine. The germline CDR1 and CDR2 sequences are LNHDA and SQIVND (reference sequence). The CDR3 totals 15 residues. Between the trimmed V and J ends, which lost 1 base and 2 bases, there was a span of 12 bases. Repertoires were generated with immunoSEQ multiplex PCR, while TCRdb's copy carries only in-frame clones and drops some. The sample includes more than 150,000 clones, around 86% of them seen just once. Whole-study results and caveats: Donors, mostly white British, included more females; clonal diversity was possibly underestimated. Repertoires were collected only later (after the peak T cell response had occurred). Only 5 to 7 AZD1222 recipients were seropositive at baseline.

To note about this clone: Antigen unknown.

This TCR came from an adult in good health. V usage is TRBV19 and J usage is TRBJ2-7; D possibly corresponds to TRBD1 (5 bases). Specimen: peripheral blood, collected on day 0 of MenACWY control vaccination. In DNA, the CDR3 is TGTGCCAGTAGTATAGGGGGCGCAGACACCTACGAGCAGTACTTC. The encoded protein is CASSIGGADTYEQYF.